The 18 T cell receptor beta chains listed next were all sequenced from one sample in a study of metastatic and nonmetastatic thyroid tumors. Using MiXCR, TCRdb re-called clones from the PCR reads. Altogether about 41,000 clones are present, 28% being singletons, with the ten largest covering more than 8%. Prior to thyroid surgery, none of the patients had received any treatment. The sequenced sample was blood. These receptors all stem from a male donor with papillary thyroid cancer or a benign thyroid nodule (not recorded which). Some clones in this sample may be carry-over from other donors' samples.

Many counts were recorded for this clone. This rearrangement joins TRBV5-1 to TRBJ2-2; perhaps TRBD2 as D (5 bases). The germline gives CDR1 SGHRS, CDR2 YFSETQ. There are 11 residues in the CDR3. The germline V and J ends were trimmed by 4 bases and 7 bases, with 5 bases remaining between them. The CDR3 nucleotides read TGCGCCAGCAGCCGGGACGGGGAGCTGTTTTTT. This sequence encodes CASSRDGELFF.

This chain joins TRBV11-3 and TRBJ2-3; possibly TRBD2 for D (6 bases). Trimming removed 1 base at V and 4 bases at J, with 6 bases between. The CDR3 length is 13 residues. Germline V gene data show CDR1 as SGHNT and CDR2 as YENEEA. CDR3 nucleotide sequence: TGTGCCAGCAGCTTAGGGGAGGCAGATACGCAGTATTTT. Its translation is CASSLGEADTQYF.

This chain uses TRBV20-1 with TRBJ2-1; a weak D match, TRBD1 (5 bases). In germline, CDR1 is DFQATT, CDR2 SNEGSKA (reference sequence). The CDR3 is made up of 12 amino acids. V lost 3 bases, J lost 8 bases, and 11 bases lay in between. The CDR3 nucleotides are TGCAGTGCTAGTCGCCAGGGCGATGAGCAGTTCTTC. Translated, it gives CSASRQGDEQFF.

V is TRBV4-1 and J is TRBJ2-5; 12 bases match TRBD2. The CDR3 covers 16 residues. V shed 0 bases, J shed 6 bases, and the junction held 5 bases outside the gene matches. Germline V gene lookup returns CDR1 MGHRA and CDR2 YSYEKL. CDR3 amino acids: CASSQDASGGEKTQYF. The DNA of the CDR3 is TGCGCCAGCAGCCAAGATGCTAGCGGGGGGGAGAAGACCCAGTACTTC.

This clone was counted many times. The chain is built from TRBV29-1 and TRBJ2-7; D not resolved. This CDR3 spans 13 amino acids. V was clipped by 4 bases and J by 2 bases, with 12 bases between them. Germline V gives CDR1 SQVTM, CDR2 ANQGSEA. The CDR3 DNA is TGCAGCGTTGCAGCCGGGTTCGCCTACGAGCAGTACTTC. It yields the protein CSVAAGFAYEQYF.

This clone showed up just a few times. V usage is TRBV6-4 and J usage is TRBJ2-2, with 8 bases identical to TRBD1. Per germline, CDR1 MRHNA and CDR2 SNTAGT. The CDR3 spans 15 residues. V was clipped by 4 bases and J by 0 bases; unmatched bases: 1. The CDR3 sequence is CASSVQGANTGELFF. The DNA for the CDR3 is TGTGCCAGCAGTGTACAGGGGGCGAACACCGGGGAGCTGTTTTTT.

This clone was picked up a small number of times. This rearrangement joins TRBV11-2 to TRBJ2-7; 10 nucleotides line up with TRBD2. This CDR3 is built from 14 residues. V shed 9 bases and J 4 bases; nucleotides not matched to a gene: 9. In germline, CDR1 is SGHAT, CDR2 FQNNGV. DNA for the CDR3: TGTGCCAGTCACCAACTAGCGGGATATTACGAGCAGTACTTC. As protein: CASHQLAGYYEQYF.

This clone was recorded a few times. The chain uses TRBV6-1 and TRBJ2-5; D is perhaps TRBD2 (5 bases). Per the germline V gene, CDR1 is MNHNS and CDR2 is SASEGT. Trimming removed 7 bases from V and 2 bases from J, with 17 bases in between. The CDR3 contains 15 residues. CDR3 loop: CASKGVAVWQETQYF. CDR3 coding DNA: TGTGCCAGCAAGGGAGTAGCCGTGTGGCAAGAGACCCAGTACTTC.

The V and J genes are TRBV7-9 and TRBJ2-7; D might be TRBD2 (5 bases). Deletions cut 7 bases from V and 2 bases from J, with 12 bases between. The CDR3 runs to 13 residues. From germline, CDR1 is SEHNR and CDR2 FQNEAQ (reference sequence). This chain's CDR3 is CASTDLGAYEQYF. For the CDR3, the DNA is TGTGCCAGCACCGACCTGGGAGCCTACGAGCAGTACTTC.

This clone has a count of ten or more. This may stem from a read error, because a much larger clone lies one nucleotide away. This specimen includes other DNA sequences encoding the same CDR3. V usage is TRBV27 and J usage is TRBJ1-5, with 7 bases lining up with TRBD1. This CDR3 has 16 amino acids. CDR1 and CDR2 from the germline V gene are MNHEY and SMNVEV (reference sequence). The CDR3 DNA follows: TGTGCCAGCAGCTTAACCGGGACAGCGGGCAATCAGCCTCAGCATTTT. Amino acids: CASSLTGTAGNQPQHF.

Only a few counts were recorded for this clone. The CDR3 sequence is CASSPPGQGALEQFF. The CDR3, as DNA: TGTGCCAGCAGCCCGCCGGGACAGGGGGCACTTGAGCAGTTCTTC. The rearrangement links TRBV11-1 to TRBJ2-1, with TRBD1 matching 12 bases. The CDR3 runs 15 residues. Trimming at V came to 5 bases and at J to 9 bases, leaving 8 bases not matched to a gene. The germline gives CDR1 SGHAT, CDR2 FQDESV (reference sequence).

This rearrangement joins TRBV20-1 to TRBJ2-1, with 10 bases aligning to TRBD2. The V and J ends lost 0 bases and 3 bases, in that order; junction bases with no gene match: 5. This CDR3 contains 16 residues. Germline CDR1 is DFQATT and CDR2 is SNEGSKA (reference sequence). CDR3 DNA sequence: TGCAGTGCTAGAGATCTAACTAGCGGGGACTACAATGAGCAGTTCTTC. It specifies CSARDLTSGDYNEQFF.

The V and J genes are TRBV6-1 and TRBJ2-7, with a weak D call TRBD1 (6 bases). Germline CDR1 MNHNS, CDR2 SASEGT. The CDR3 has 16 residues. The CDR3 bases are TGTGCCAACAGTGAAGTGAACGGGCAGGGGTCTCCCGAGCAGTACGTC. Translated: CANSEVNGQGSPEQYV.

Remarks on this clone: A junction boundary mismatches the germline segment, possibly from a read error. Other DNA sequences in this sample translate to the same CDR3. The chain couples TRBV19 to TRBJ1-2; D perhaps matches TRBD1 (5 bases). Germline V gives CDR1 LNHDA, CDR2 SQIVND (reference sequence). This CDR3 contains 14 residues. As DNA, the CDR3 is TGTGCTAGTAGTAATTTTGCAGGGATGGATGGCTACACCTTC. Residues: CASSNFAGMDGYTF.

The chain links TRBV5-1 to TRBJ2-5, with 9 nucleotides matching TRBD1. The J call could be wrong; TRBJ2-1 is a better fit for the DNA end. CDR3 length: 16 amino acids. From germline, CDR1 is SGHRS and CDR2 YFSETQ. The CDR3: CASSKEQGARSNEQFF. CDR3 coding DNA: TGCGCCAGCAGCAAGGAACAGGGGGCGCGTAGCAATGAGCAGTTCTTC.

CDR3: CASRIYGYTF. DNA of the CDR3: TGCGCCAGCAGGATCTATGGCTACACCTTC. This chain connects TRBV4-3 to TRBJ1-2; D not certain. The CDR3 totals 10 residues. In germline, CDR1 is LGHNA, CDR2 YSLEER. Trimming removed 6 bases from V and 4 bases from J, with 3 bases in between.

The chain employs TRBV6-2 or TRBV6-3 and TRBJ2-2; 12 bases match TRBD2. Germline loops: CDR1 MNHEY, CDR2 SVGEGT. V trimming: 8 bases; J trimming: 4 bases; junction bases outside the gene matches: 23. The CDR3 covers 21 residues. CDR3 in amino acids: CASYPDGGGLAGCGGTGELFF. The CDR3, as DNA: TGTGCCAGCTACCCAGACGGAGGCGGACTAGCGGGATGTGGTGGCACCGGGGAGCTGTTTTTT.

There are a few counts of this clone. J is TRBJ1-1 and V is TRBV28; D gene ambiguous. The CDR3 has 14 residues. Germline CDR1 is MDHEN and CDR2 is SYDVKM. V was trimmed by 3 bases and J by 4 bases, leaving 12 bases between them. This CDR3 reads CASSLARMSTEAFF. CDR3 in DNA: TGTGCCAGCAGTTTGGCTCGTATGTCCACTGAAGCTTTCTTT.